The entry below describes one T cell receptor (beta chain). This entry comes from a study of T cells in Graves' hyperthyroidism and ophthalmopathy. Per germline, CDR1 LNHDA and CDR2 SQIVND (reference sequence). The CDR3 has 14 amino acids. Trimming took 3 bases from V and 4 from J, leaving 10 bases between them. The CDR3 regions of TCR beta were amplified from RNA transcripts. The TCR CDR3 first-round RT-PCR relied on the HTBI primer set. TCRdb re-analysed the multiplex PCR reads in MiXCR, keeping a single row per CDR3 protein. The table lists approximately 300,000 distinct CDR3 sequences, over 15% of them singletons.

What was sequenced was blood. This TCR was recovered from a woman between 55 and 75 years old with Graves' ophthalmopathy. The J gene is TRBJ1-5, the V gene TRBV19, with D uncertain. In DNA, the CDR3 is TGTGCCAGTAGTATGGTCGCTCGGAATCAGCCCCAGCATTTT. Its protein product is CASSMVARNQPQHF.